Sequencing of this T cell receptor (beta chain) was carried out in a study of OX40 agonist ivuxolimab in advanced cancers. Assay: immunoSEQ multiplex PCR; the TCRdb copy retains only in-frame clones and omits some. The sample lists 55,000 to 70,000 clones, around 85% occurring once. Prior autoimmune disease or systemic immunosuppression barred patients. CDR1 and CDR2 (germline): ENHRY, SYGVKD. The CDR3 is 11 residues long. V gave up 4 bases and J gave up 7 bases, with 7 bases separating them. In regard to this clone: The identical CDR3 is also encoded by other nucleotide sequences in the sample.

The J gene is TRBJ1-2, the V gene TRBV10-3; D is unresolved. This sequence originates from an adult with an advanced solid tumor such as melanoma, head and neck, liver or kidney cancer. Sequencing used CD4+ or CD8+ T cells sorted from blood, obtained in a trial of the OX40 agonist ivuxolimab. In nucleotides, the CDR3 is TGTGCCATCAGTGGAGGTAGTGGCTACACCTTC. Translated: CAISGGSGYTF.